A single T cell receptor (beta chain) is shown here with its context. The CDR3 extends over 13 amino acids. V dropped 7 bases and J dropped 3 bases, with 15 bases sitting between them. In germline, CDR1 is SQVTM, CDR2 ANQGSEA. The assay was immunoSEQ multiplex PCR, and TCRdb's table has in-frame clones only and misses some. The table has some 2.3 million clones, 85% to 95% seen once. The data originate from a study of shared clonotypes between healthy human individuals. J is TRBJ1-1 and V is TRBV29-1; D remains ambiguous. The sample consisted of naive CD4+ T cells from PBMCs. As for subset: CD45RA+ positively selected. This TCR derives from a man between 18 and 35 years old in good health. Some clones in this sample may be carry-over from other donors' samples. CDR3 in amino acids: CSARSIIDTEAFF. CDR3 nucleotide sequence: TGCAGCGCCCGTTCGATTATAGACACTGAAGCTTTCTTT. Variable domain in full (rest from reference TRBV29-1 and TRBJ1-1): SAVISQKPSRDICQRGTSLTIQCQVDSQVTMMFWYRQQPGQSLTLIATANQGSEATYESGFVIDKFPISRPNLTFSTLTVSNMSPEDSSIYLCSARSIIDTEAFFGQGTRLTVV.